Below, one TCR beta chain is given with its context. The antigen remains undetermined. Healthy donors had no documented immune events, such as infections, while sampled. Assay used: immunoSEQ multiplex PCR; TCRdb lists only in-frame clones, some missing. This sample yields roughly 100,000 clones, of which roughly 88% are seen a single time; 13% to 15% belongs to the top ten. This sample was taken from a study of identifying expanded T cells in peripheral blood. Study-level results: Across healthy donors, higher total template counts meant significantly greater roughly 2-week count variance. Technical replicates showed around 1.2 changed clones; two weeks roughly 15; four weeks 19.

V lost 5 bases to trimming and J lost 12 bases, with 11 bases between them. Germline-derived CDR1 and CDR2 are MNHNY and SVGAGI (reference sequence). The CDR3 has 11 amino acids. Sequenced sample: blood. The V call is TRBV6-6, the J call TRBJ2-4; maybe TRBD1 (6 bases). The sequence came from a person between 18 and 75 years old in good health. The CDR3 DNA reads TGTGCCAGCAGTCCCAGGGGTCCTCAGTACTTC. Translating gives CASSPRGPQYF.